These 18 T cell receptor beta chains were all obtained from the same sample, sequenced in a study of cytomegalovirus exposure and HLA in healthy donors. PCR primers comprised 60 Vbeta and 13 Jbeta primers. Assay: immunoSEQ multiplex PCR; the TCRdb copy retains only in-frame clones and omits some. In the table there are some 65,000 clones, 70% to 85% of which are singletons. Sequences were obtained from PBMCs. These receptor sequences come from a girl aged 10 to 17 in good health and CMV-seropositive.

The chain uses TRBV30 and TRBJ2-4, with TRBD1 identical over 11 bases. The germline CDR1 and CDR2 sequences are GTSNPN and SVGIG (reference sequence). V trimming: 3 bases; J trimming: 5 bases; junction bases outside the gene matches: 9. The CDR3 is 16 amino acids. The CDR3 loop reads CAWRDRGRRGQNIQYF. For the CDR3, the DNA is TGTGCCTGGAGGGACAGGGGGCGCAGGGGGCAAAACATTCAGTACTTC.

The chain's CDR3 is CSVEDMGQVNYGYTF. CDR3 sequence (DNA): TGCAGCGTTGAAGATATGGGACAGGTTAACTATGGCTACACCTTC. The chain carries TRBV29-1 and TRBJ1-2, with TRBD1 identical over 8 bases. Germline V gives CDR1 SQVTM, CDR2 ANQGSEA. The CDR3 sequence is 15 residues long. The V segment lost 0 bases and the J segment 1 base; nucleotides outside the gene matches: 4. The full variable domain, its missing parts supplied by reference TRBV29-1 and TRBJ1-2, is SAVISQKPSRDICQRGTSLTIQCQVDSQVTMMFWYRQQPGQSLTLIATANQGSEATYESGFVIDKFPISRPNLTFSTLTVSNMSPEDSSIYLCSVEDMGQVNYGYTFGSGTRLTVV.

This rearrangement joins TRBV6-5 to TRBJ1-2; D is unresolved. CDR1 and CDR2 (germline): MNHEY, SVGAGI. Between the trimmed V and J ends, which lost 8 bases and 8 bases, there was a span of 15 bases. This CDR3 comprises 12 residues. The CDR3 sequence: CASRDGRQGYTF. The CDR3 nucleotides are TGTGCCAGCCGAGACGGGAGGCAAGGCTACACCTTC.

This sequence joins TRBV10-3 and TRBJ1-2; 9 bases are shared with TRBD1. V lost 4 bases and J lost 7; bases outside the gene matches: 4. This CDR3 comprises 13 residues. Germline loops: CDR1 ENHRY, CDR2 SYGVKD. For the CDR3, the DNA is TGTGCCATCAGTGGGGGACAGGGAATTGGCTACACCTTC. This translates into CAISGGQGIGYTF.

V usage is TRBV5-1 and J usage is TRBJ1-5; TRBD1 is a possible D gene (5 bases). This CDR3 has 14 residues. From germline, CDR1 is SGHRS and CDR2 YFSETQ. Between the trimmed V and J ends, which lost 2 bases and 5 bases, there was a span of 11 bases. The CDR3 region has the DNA TGCGCCAGCAGCTTAGGCGGGGGTGATCAGCCCCAGCATTTT. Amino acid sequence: CASSLGGGDQPQHF. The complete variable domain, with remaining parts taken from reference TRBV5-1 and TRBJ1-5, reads KAGVTQTPRYLIKTRGQQVTLSCSPISGHRSVSWYQQTPGQGLQFLFEYFSETQRNKGNFPGRFSGRQFSNSRSEMNVSTLELGDSALYLCASSLGGGDQPQHFGDGTRLSIL.

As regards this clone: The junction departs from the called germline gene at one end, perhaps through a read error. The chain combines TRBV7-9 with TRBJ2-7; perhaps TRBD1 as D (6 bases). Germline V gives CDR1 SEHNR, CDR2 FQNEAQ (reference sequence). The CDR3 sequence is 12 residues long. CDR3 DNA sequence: TGTGCCAGCAGCTACTTACAGGGCCCTACACTCTTC. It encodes CASSYLQGPTLF.

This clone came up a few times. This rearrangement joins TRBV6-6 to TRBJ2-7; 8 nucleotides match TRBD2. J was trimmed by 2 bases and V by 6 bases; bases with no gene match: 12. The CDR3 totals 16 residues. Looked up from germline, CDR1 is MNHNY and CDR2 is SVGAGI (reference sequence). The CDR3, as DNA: TGTGCCAGCAGAAGAGCGGGAGACGACTTCCCCTACGAGCAGTACTTC. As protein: CASRRAGDDFPYEQYF.

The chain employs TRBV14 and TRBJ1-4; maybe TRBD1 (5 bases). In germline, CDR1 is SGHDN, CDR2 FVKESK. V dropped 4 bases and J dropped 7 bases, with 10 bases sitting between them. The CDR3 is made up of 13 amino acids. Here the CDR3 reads CASSRRGTEKLFF. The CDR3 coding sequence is TGTGCCAGCAGCCGGAGGGGAACTGAAAAACTGTTTTTT.

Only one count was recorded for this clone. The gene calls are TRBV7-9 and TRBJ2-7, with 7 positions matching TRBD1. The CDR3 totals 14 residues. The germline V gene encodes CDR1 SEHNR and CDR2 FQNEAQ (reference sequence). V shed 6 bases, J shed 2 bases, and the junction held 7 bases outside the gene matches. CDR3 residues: CASRTGTAAYEQYF. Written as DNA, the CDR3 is TGTGCCAGCAGAACCGGGACAGCCGCCTACGAGCAGTACTTC.

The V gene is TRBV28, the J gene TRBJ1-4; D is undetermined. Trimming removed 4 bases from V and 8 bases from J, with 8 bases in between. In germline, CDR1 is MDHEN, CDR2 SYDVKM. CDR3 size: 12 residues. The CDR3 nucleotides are TGTGCCAGCAGTTCCTGGCCGGAAAAACTGTTTTTT. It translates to CASSSWPEKLFF. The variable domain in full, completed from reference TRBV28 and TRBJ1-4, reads DVKVTQSSRYLVKRTGEKVFLECVQDMDHENMFWYRQDPGLGLRLIYFSYDVKMKEKGDIPEGYSVSREKKERFSLILESASTNQTSMYLCASSSWPEKLFFGSGTQLSVL.

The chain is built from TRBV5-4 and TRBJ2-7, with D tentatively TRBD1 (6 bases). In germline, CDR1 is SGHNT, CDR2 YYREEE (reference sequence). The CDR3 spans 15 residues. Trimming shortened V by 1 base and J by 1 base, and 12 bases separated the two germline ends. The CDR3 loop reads CASSLKKRGSYEQYF. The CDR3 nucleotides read TGTGCCAGCAGCTTGAAGAAAAGGGGGTCCTACGAGCAGTACTTC.

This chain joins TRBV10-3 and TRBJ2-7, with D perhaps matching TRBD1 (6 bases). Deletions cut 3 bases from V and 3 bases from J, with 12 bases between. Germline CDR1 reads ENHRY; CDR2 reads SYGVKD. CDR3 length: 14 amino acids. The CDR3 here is CAISDSQGSYEQYF. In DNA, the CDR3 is TGTGCCATCAGTGACAGTCAGGGGAGCTACGAGCAGTACTTC.

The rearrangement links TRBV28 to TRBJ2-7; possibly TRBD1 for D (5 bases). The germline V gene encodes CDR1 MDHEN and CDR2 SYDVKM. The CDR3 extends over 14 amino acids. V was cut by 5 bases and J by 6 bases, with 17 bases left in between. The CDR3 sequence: CASSLLQGFTEQYF. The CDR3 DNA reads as TGTGCCAGCAGTCTCCTTCAGGGCTTTACCGAGCAGTACTTC.

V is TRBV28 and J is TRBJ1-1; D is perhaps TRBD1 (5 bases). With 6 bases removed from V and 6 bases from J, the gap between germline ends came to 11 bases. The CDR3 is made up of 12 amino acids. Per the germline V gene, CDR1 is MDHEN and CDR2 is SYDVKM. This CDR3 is CASREDRAEAFF. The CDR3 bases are TGTGCCAGCAGGGAAGACAGAGCTGAAGCTTTCTTT.

The CDR3 DNA follows: TGCGCCAGCAGCCGGACGGGAGAAGGCTACGAGCAGTACTTC. Amino acid sequence: CASSRTGEGYEQYF. The V and J genes are TRBV5-1 and TRBJ2-7, with D possibly being TRBD2 (6 bases). Germline CDR1 is SGHRS and CDR2 is YFSETQ. The V gene lost 4 bases and the J gene lost 3 bases, with 14 bases spanning the gap. This CDR3 has 14 residues.

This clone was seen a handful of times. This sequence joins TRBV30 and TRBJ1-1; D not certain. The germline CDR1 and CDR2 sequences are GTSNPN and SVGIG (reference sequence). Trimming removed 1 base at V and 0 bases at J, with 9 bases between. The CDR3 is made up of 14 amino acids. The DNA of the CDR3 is TGTGCCTGGAGTGGATTGCAGTTGAACACTGAAGCTTTCTTT. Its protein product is CAWSGLQLNTEAFF.

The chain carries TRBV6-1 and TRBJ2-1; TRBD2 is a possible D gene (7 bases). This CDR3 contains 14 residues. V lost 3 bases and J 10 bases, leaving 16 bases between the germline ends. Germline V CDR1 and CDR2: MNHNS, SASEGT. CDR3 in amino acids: CASSDGGATGEQFF. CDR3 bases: TGTGCCAGCAGTGATGGGGGGGCTACGGGCGAGCAGTTCTTC.

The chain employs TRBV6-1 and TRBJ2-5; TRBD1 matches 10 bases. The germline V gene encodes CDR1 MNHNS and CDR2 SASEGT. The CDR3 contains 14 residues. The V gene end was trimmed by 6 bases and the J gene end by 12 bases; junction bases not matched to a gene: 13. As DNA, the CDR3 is TGTGCCAGCAGGGGCCCCGGGACAGGGGTAATGGAGTACTTC. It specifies CASRGPGTGVMEYF.